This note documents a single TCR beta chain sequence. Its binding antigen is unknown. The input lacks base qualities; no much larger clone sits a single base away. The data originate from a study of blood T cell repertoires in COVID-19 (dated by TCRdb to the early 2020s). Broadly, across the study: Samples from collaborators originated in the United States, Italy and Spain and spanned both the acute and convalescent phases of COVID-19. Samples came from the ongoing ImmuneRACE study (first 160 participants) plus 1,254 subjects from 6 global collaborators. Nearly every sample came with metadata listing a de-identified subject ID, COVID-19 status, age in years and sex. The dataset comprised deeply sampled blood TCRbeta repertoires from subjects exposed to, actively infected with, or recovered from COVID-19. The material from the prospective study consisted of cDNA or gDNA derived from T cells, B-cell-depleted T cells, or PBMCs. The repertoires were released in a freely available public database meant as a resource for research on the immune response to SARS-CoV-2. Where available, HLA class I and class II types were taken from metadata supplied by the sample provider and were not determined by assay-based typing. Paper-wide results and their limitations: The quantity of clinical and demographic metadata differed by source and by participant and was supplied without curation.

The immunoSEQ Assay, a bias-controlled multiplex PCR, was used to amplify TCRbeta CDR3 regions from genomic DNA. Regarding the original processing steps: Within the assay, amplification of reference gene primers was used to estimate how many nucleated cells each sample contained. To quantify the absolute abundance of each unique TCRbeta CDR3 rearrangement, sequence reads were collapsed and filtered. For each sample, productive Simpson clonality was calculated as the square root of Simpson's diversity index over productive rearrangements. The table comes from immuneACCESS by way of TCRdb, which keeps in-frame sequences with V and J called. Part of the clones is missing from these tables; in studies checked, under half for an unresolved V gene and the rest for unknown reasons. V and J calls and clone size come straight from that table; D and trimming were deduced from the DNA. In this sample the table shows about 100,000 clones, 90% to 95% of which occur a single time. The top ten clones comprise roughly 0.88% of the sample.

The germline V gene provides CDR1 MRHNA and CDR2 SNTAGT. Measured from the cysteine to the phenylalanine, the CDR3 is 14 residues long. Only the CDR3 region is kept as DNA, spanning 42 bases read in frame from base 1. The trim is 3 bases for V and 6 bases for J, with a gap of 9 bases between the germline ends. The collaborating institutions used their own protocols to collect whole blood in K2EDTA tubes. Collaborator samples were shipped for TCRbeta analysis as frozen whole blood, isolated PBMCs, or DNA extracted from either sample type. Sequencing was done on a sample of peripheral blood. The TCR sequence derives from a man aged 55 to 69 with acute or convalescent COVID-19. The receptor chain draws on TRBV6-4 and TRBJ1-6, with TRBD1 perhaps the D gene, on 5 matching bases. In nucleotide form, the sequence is TGTGCCAGCAGTGAGGGGCCCAGTAATTCACCCCTCCACTTT. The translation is CASSEGPSNSPLHF.